These 26 T cell receptor beta chains were all obtained from the same sample, sequenced in a study of PD-1 blockade in classical Hodgkin lymphoma. Sequencing was performed with immunoSEQ multiplex PCR; in TCRdb, only in-frame clones are kept and a portion is missing. This table has tens of thousands of clones, 89% appearing once. No patient escaped relapse after autologous stem cell transplantation, and brentuximab vedotin exposure varied. The sample was peripheral blood mononuclear cells (PBMCs), taken at baseline. The receptors were gathered from a human donor with classical Hodgkin lymphoma.

The J gene is TRBJ1-2, the V gene TRBV19; D might be TRBD1 (6 bases). Germline V gives CDR1 LNHDA, CDR2 SQIVND (reference sequence). The CDR3 spans 15 residues. V was cut by 6 bases and J by 0 bases, with 14 bases left in between. The CDR3 loop reads CASRDSRGTNYGYTF. The CDR3 nucleotides are TGTGCCAGTAGGGACAGTAGGGGCACTAACTATGGCTACACCTTC.

This CDR3 is CASSRYRDQPQHF. The CDR3 DNA sequence: TGTGCCAGCAGCCGGTACAGAGATCAGCCCCAGCATTTT. This chain links TRBV5-8 with TRBJ1-5; D is uncertain. The CDR3 spans 13 residues. Trimming took off 4 bases at V and 5 bases at J, with 10 bases between the two ends. CDR1 and CDR2 (germline): SGHTS, YDEGEE.

The CDR3 is CASSPGPGNGYTF. In DNA form, the CDR3 reads TGTGCCAGCAGCCCTGGACCTGGAAATGGCTACACCTTC. The chain couples TRBV14 to TRBJ1-2; no clear D gene. From germline, CDR1 is SGHDN and CDR2 FVKESK. The CDR3 length is 13 residues. The V gene lost 4 bases and the J gene lost 6 bases, with 12 bases spanning the gap.

The chain couples TRBV4-2 to TRBJ1-3; no definite D call. This CDR3 has 18 amino acids. Germline CDR1 and CDR2: LGHNA and YNFKEQ. V lost 0 bases to trimming and J lost 0 bases, with 15 bases between them. CDR3 residues: CASSQDTGQAISGNTIYF. The CDR3 coding sequence is TGTGCCAGCAGCCAAGATACCGGCCAGGCCATCTCTGGAAACACCATATATTTT.

This chain connects TRBV25-1 to TRBJ1-5, with D possibly being TRBD1 (6 bases). The V end was cut by 5 bases, the J end by 1 base, with 12 bases between. CDR1 is MGHDK and CDR2 is SYGVNS in the germline V gene. The CDR3 sequence is 15 residues long. Written as DNA, the CDR3 is TGTGCCAGCAGTTTAATTCAGGGGAGCAATCAGCCCCAGCATTTT. Encoded protein: CASSLIQGSNQPQHF.

The chain is built from TRBV28 and TRBJ1-1, with D possibly matching TRBD1 (5 bases). V was shortened by 3 bases and J by 1 base, with 9 bases between the two germline ends. Germline values: CDR1 MDHEN, CDR2 SYDVKM. CDR3 length: 14 amino acids. As DNA, the CDR3 is TGTGCCAGCAGTTTGGCGACAGCGAACACTGAAGCTTTCTTT. Translated: CASSLATANTEAFF.

This clone has more than one count but fewer than ten. The chain couples TRBV5-6 to TRBJ1-2; tentative D call: TRBD1 (5 bases). The CDR3 is 14 residues long. Germline values: CDR1 SGHDT, CDR2 YYEEEE. Trimming removed 0 bases from V and 6 bases from J, with 12 bases in between. CDR3 DNA: TGTGCCAGCAGCTTGGTTGGGGCCGTGCATGGCTACACCTTC. Translated: CASSLVGAVHGYTF.

As for this clone: The sample carries other DNA sequences with the same CDR3. The rearrangement joins TRBV27 to TRBJ2-1, with D perhaps TRBD2 (6 bases). The CDR3 is 14 residues long. Germline loops: CDR1 MNHEY, CDR2 SMNVEV (reference sequence). V was pared by 5 bases and J by 1 base, with 9 bases between. CDR3 sequence reads: CASSSGSSYNEQFF. CDR3 nucleotide sequence: TGTGCCAGCAGTAGCGGGTCATCCTACAATGAGCAGTTCTTC.

The genes are TRBV5-1 and TRBJ1-3, with D hard to call. Between the trimmed V and J ends, which lost 0 bases and 0 bases, there was a span of 7 bases. The CDR3 totals 15 residues. Germline CDR1 SGHRS, CDR2 YFSETQ. The CDR3, as DNA: TGCGCCAGCAGCTTGGTCCAGAGCTCTGGAAACACCATATATTTT. It specifies CASSLVQSSGNTIYF.

The chain has TRBV28 and TRBJ1-1; 9 bases agree with TRBD1. The CDR3 is made up of 15 amino acids. Losses at the gene ends were 5 bases for V and 7 bases for J; bases not matched to a gene: 11. Germline CDR1 MDHEN, CDR2 SYDVKM. CDR3 DNA sequence: TGTGCCAGCAGTCTCGCGGGGACAGGGAAGAATGAAGCTTTCTTT. This codes for CASSLAGTGKNEAFF.

The chain links TRBV19 to TRBJ1-4; 7 bases map to TRBD1. The CDR3 has 15 residues. The ends lost 5 bases at V and 5 bases at J; junction bases unmatched: 8. CDR1 and CDR2 (germline): LNHDA, SQIVND (reference sequence). Written as DNA, the CDR3 is TGTGCCAGTAGTCTCGGACAGGAGAGGAATGAAAAACTGTTTTTT. Its protein product is CASSLGQERNEKLFF.

The gene calls are TRBV28 and TRBJ2-7, with 7 positions matching TRBD1. Germline loops: CDR1 MDHEN, CDR2 SYDVKM. The CDR3 length is 13 residues. V trimming: 7 bases; J trimming: 5 bases; junction bases outside the gene matches: 8. For the CDR3, the DNA is TGTGCCAGCAAAGATACAGGGGAAAACGAGCAGTACTTC. It encodes CASKDTGENEQYF.

The chain couples TRBV14 to TRBJ1-1; perhaps TRBD1 as D (6 bases). The CDR3 has 14 amino acids. The V gene's germline CDR1 is SGHDN and CDR2 FVKESK. Trimming took 3 bases from V and 1 from J, leaving 9 bases between them. CDR3 DNA sequence: TGTGCCAGCAGCCAGATAGGGGGGAACACTGAAGCTTTCTTT. Its protein product is CASSQIGGNTEAFF.

The chain has TRBV4-3 and TRBJ1-4; D is uncertain. V gave up 0 bases and J gave up 8 bases, with 16 bases separating them. In germline, CDR1 is LGHNA, CDR2 YSLEER. The CDR3 runs 16 residues. Here the CDR3 reads CASSQDNGQRYEKLFF. DNA of the CDR3: TGCGCCAGCAGCCAAGATAACGGGCAGAGATACGAAAAACTGTTTTTT.

The chain has TRBV2 and TRBJ2-7, with 8 bases matching TRBD1. Germline assignment: CDR1 SNHLY and CDR2 FYNNEI. The V gene end was trimmed by 7 bases and the J gene end by 0 bases; junction bases not matched to a gene: 17. The CDR3 covers 18 residues. The CDR3 protein is CASKRTGLFLADSYEQYF. The CDR3 DNA sequence: TGTGCCAGCAAGAGGACAGGGTTATTTCTTGCGGACTCCTACGAGCAGTACTTC.

The rearrangement joins TRBV28 to TRBJ1-1; D unclear. Germline V gene lookup returns CDR1 MDHEN and CDR2 SYDVKM. The V end was cut by 6 bases, the J end by 10 bases, with 18 bases between. The CDR3 runs 13 residues. DNA of the CDR3: TGTGCCAGCAGGGCCAACCTAGTTGGAGGAGCTTTCTTT. It yields the protein CASRANLVGGAFF.

The genes are TRBV7-2 and TRBJ2-3; D ambiguous. Germline values: CDR1 SGHTA, CDR2 FQGNSA. V dropped 5 bases and J dropped 0 bases, with 9 bases sitting between them. CDR3 length: 14 residues. CDR3 sequence: CASSAMTSTDTQYF. For the CDR3, the DNA is TGTGCCAGCAGCGCCATGACCAGCACAGATACGCAGTATTTT. The complete variable domain, with remaining parts taken from reference TRBV7-2 and TRBJ2-3, reads GAGVSQSPSNKVTEKGKDVELRCDPISGHTALYWYRQSLGQGLEFLIYFQGNSAPDKSGLPSDRFSAERTGGSVSTLTIQRTQQEDSAVYLCASSAMTSTDTQYFGPGTRLTVL.

This chain joins TRBV7-2 and TRBJ1-1; 7 bases fit TRBD1. The CDR3 sequence is 13 residues long. CDR1 and CDR2 from the germline V gene are SGHTA and FQGNSA. V trimming: 2 bases; J trimming: 10 bases; junction bases outside the gene matches: 7. The CDR3 loop is CASSLTGVKGAFF. The CDR3 nucleotides are TGTGCCAGCAGCTTAACAGGGGTTAAAGGAGCTTTCTTT.

This clone was recorded a few times. This chain joins TRBV4-3 and TRBJ2-1, with unresolved D. Looked up from germline, CDR1 is LGHNA and CDR2 is YSLEER. The V and J ends lost 0 bases and 4 bases respectively, with 7 bases between them. CDR3 length: 14 amino acids. The CDR3 is CASSQDRRYNEQFF. In DNA form, the CDR3 reads TGCGCCAGCAGCCAAGATAGGCGTTACAATGAGCAGTTCTTC.

The rearrangement joins TRBV18 to TRBJ1-1, with no clear D. Trimming cost V 2 bases and J 3 bases, with 10 bases left between them. CDR1 KGHSH and CDR2 LQKENI come from the germline V gene. This CDR3 spans 14 amino acids. This chain's CDR3 is CASSPVPPDTEAFF. DNA for the CDR3: TGTGCCAGCTCACCAGTACCCCCGGACACTGAAGCTTTCTTT.

The chain joins TRBV10-2 to TRBJ2-1; D is undetermined. V lost 1 base and J lost 4, with 8 bases in between. Germline loops: CDR1 WSHSY, CDR2 SAAADI. The CDR3 is 14 amino acids. The CDR3: CASSEFGKYNEQFF. CDR3 DNA sequence: TGCGCCAGCAGTGAGTTTGGGAAATACAATGAGCAGTTCTTC.

V gene TRBV19 combines with J gene TRBJ2-3, with a possible D match to TRBD2 (6 bases). The germline V and J ends were trimmed by 3 bases and 0 bases, with 19 bases remaining between them. The germline V gene has CDR1 LNHDA and CDR2 SQIVND (reference sequence). The CDR3 is 18 residues long. The CDR3 DNA follows: TGTGCCAGTAGTATCTCCCCTTTTCTAGCGTATAGCACAGATACGCAGTATTTT. Its protein is CASSISPFLAYSTDTQYF.

The rearrangement links TRBV29-1 to TRBJ2-1; TRBD2 aligns across 9 bases. V gave up 3 bases and J gave up 10 bases; unmatched junction bases: 10. From germline, CDR1 is SQVTM and CDR2 ANQGSEA. This CDR3 contains 14 residues. The CDR3 bases are TGCAGCGTTGACGTCGCGGGAGGGCTGCAAGAGCAGTTCTTC. This translates into CSVDVAGGLQEQFF.

This clone was seen once. The chain recombines TRBV9 with TRBJ1-4; D is possibly TRBD1 (5 bases). Germline values: CDR1 SGDLS, CDR2 YYNGEE. The CDR3 loop spans 16 amino acids. V lost 0 bases to trimming and J lost 6 bases, with 15 bases between them. This CDR3 reads CASSVAGDREYEKLFF. In DNA form, the CDR3 reads TGTGCCAGCAGCGTAGCGGGAGACAGAGAATATGAAAAACTGTTTTTT.

The chain has TRBV7-6 and TRBJ2-5; TRBD2 matches 7 bases. CDR1 is SGHVS and CDR2 is FNYEAQ in the germline V gene. There are 14 residues in the CDR3. V gave up 2 bases and J gave up 4 bases; unmatched junction bases: 4. The CDR3 is CASSLRSGGETQYF. The CDR3 DNA follows: TGTGCCAGCAGCTTACGATCGGGGGGAGAGACCCAGTACTTC.

The chain employs TRBV6-5 and TRBJ2-7; D could derive from TRBD1 or TRBD2 (5 bases each). V was clipped by 6 bases and J by 4 bases, with 16 bases between them. CDR1 is MNHEY and CDR2 is SVGAGI in the germline V gene. The CDR3 extends over 14 amino acids. The CDR3 reads CASSHERGGYEQYF. CDR3 nucleotide sequence: TGTGCCAGCAGCCACGAGAGGGGTGGGTACGAGCAGTACTTC.